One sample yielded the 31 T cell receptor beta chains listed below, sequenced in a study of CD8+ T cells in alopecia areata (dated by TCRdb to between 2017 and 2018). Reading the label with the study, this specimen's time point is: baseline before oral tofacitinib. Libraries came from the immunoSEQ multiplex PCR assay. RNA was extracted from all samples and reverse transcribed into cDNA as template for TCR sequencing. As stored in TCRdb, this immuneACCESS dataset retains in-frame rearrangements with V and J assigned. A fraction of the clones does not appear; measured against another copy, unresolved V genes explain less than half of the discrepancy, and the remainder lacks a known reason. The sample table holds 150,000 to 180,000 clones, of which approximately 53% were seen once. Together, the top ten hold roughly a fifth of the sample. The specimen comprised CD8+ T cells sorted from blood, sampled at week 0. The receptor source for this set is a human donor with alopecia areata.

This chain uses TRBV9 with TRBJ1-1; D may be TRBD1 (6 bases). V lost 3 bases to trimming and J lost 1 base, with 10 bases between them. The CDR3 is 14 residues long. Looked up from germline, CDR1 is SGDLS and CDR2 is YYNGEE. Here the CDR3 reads CASSAPGQNTEAFF. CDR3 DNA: TGTGCCAGCAGCGCTCCGGGACAGAACACTGAAGCTTTCTTT. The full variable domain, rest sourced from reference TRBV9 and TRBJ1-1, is DSGVTQTPKHLITATGQRVTLRCSPRSGDLSVYWYQQSLDQGLQFLIQYYNGEERAKGNILERFSAQQFPDLHSELNLSSLELGDSALYFCASSAPGQNTEAFFGQGTRLTVV.

CDR3 protein: CASSSPGGHNEQFF. In nucleotides, the CDR3 is TGTGCCAGCAGCTCCCCGGGGGGCCACAATGAGCAGTTCTTC. The chain links TRBV7-8 to TRBJ2-1; possible D gene TRBD2, 7 bases. Between the trimmed V and J ends, which lost 4 bases and 5 bases, there was a span of 12 bases. Germline V gene lookup returns CDR1 SGHVS and CDR2 FQNEAQ. CDR3 length: 14 residues. The variable domain in full, with the rest retrieved from reference TRBV7-8 and TRBJ2-1, is GAGVSQSPRYKVAKRGQDVALRCDPISGHVSLFWYQQALGQGPEFLTYFQNEAQLDKSGLPSDRFFAERPEGSVSTLKIQRTQQEDSAVYLCASSSPGGHNEQFFGPGTRLTVL.

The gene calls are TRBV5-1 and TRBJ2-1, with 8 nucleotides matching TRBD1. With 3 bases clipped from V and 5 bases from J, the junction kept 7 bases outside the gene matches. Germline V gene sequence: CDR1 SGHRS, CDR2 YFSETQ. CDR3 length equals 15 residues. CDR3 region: CASSSPETGDNEQFF. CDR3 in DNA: TGCGCCAGCAGCTCCCCGGAGACAGGGGACAATGAGCAGTTCTTC.

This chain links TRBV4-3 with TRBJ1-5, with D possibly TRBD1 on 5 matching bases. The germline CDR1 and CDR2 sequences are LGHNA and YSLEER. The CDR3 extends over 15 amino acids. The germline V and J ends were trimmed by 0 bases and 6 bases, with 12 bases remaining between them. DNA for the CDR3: TGCGCCAGCAGCCAAGATCGAGGGGCGGTTCAGCCCCAGCATTTT. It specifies CASSQDRGAVQPQHF.

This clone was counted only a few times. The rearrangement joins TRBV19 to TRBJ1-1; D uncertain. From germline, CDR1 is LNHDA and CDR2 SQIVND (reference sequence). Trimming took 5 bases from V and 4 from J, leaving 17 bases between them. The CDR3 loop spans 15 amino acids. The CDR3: CASSWKALGGTEAFF. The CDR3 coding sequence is TGTGCCAGTAGTTGGAAAGCTTTAGGTGGCACTGAAGCTTTCTTT.

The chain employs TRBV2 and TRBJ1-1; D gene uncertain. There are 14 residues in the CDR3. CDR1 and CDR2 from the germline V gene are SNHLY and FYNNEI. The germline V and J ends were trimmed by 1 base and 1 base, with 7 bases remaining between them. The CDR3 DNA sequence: TGTGCCAGCAGTGAAGGACTCACGAACACTGAAGCTTTCTTT. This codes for CASSEGLTNTEAFF.

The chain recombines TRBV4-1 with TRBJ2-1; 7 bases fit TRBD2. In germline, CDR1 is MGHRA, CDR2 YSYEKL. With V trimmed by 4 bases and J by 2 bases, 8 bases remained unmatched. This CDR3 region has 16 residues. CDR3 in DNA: TGCGCCAGCAGCCCCCTCGGGGAGGGTACCTACAATGAGCAGTTCTTC. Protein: CASSPLGEGTYNEQFF.

CDR3 amino acids: CASSHDRGRNIQYF. The CDR3 DNA is TGCGCCAGCAGCCACGACAGGGGAAGAAACATTCAGTACTTC. The J gene is TRBJ2-4, the V gene TRBV4-3; 8 bases map to TRBD1. Trimming took 3 bases from V and 6 from J; bases not matched to a gene: 4. Germline V CDR1 and CDR2: LGHNA, YSLEER. This CDR3 is built from 14 residues.

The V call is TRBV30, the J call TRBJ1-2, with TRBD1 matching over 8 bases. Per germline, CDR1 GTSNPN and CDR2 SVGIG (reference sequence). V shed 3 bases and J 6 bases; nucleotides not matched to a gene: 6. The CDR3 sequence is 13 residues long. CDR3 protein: CAWRYGQGDGYTF. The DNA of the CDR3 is TGTGCCTGGAGATACGGACAGGGTGATGGCTACACCTTC.

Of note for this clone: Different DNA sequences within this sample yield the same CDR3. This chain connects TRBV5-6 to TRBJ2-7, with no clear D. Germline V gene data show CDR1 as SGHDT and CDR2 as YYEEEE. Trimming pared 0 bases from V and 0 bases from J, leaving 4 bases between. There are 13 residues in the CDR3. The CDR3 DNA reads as TGTGCCAGCAGCTTGGGTTCCTCCTACGAGCAGTACTTC. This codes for CASSLGSSYEQYF.

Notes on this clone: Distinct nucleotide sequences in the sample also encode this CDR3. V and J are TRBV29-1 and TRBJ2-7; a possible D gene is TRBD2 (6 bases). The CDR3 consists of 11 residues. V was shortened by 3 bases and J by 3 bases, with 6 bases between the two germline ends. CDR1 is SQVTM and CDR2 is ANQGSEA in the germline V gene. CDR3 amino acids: CSVERDYEQYF. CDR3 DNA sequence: TGCAGCGTTGAGCGGGACTACGAGCAGTACTTC.

CDR3 in amino acids: CASSSARDYVNTEAFF. The CDR3 coding sequence is TGTGCCAGCAGTTCGGCCAGGGACTACGTGAACACTGAAGCTTTCTTT. This sequence joins TRBV27 and TRBJ1-1, with D perhaps matching TRBD1 (5 bases). This CDR3 is 16 amino acids long. V lost 4 bases and J lost 0, with 15 bases in between. Germline assignment: CDR1 MNHEY and CDR2 SMNVEV (reference sequence).

Here the CDR3 DNA reads TGTGCCTGGAGCCCACAGGGGGCGGGTAATTCACCCCTCCACTTT. Translating gives CAWSPQGAGNSPLHF. V gene TRBV30 combines with J gene TRBJ1-6, with TRBD1 matching over 9 bases. CDR1 and CDR2 (germline): GTSNPN, SVGIG (reference sequence). V lost 3 bases, J lost 6 bases, and 6 bases stayed unmatched. This CDR3 contains 15 residues.

CDR3 in DNA: TGCAGCGTTGAAGGCGTGCGGGGGGCCACAGATACGCAGTATTTT. This gives the protein CSVEGVRGATDTQYF. The chain links TRBV29-1 to TRBJ2-3; TRBD2 aligns across 8 bases. The CDR3 runs 15 residues. V lost 1 base, J lost 2 bases, and 5 bases stayed unmatched. CDR1 and CDR2 (germline): SQVTM, ANQGSEA.

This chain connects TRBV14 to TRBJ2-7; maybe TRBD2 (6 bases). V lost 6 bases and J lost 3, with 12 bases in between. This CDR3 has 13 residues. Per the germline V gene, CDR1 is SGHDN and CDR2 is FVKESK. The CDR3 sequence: CASRRDGDYEQYF. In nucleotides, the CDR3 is TGTGCCAGCAGGCGGGACGGGGACTACGAGCAGTACTTC.

The CDR3 protein is CASSSGDRLNSPLHF. The DNA for the CDR3 is TGTGCCAGCAGTTCTGGGGACAGGCTTAATTCACCCCTCCACTTT. The gene calls are TRBV7-2 and TRBJ1-6, with 8 bases aligning to TRBD1. Germline CDR1 and CDR2: SGHTA and FQGNSA. The V and J ends lost 6 bases and 6 bases, in that order; junction bases with no gene match: 7. The CDR3 extends over 15 amino acids.

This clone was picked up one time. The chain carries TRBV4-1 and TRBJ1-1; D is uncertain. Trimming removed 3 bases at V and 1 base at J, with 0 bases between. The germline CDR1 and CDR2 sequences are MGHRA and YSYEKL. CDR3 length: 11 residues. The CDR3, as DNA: TGCGCCAGCAGCCAGAACACTGAAGCTTTCTTT. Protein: CASSQNTEAFF.

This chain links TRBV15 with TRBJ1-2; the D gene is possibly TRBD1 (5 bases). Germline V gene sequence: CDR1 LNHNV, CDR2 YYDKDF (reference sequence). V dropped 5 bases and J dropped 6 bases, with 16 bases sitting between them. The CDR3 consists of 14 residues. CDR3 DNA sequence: TGTGCCACCAGCCACCCCGCCAGGGCGAATGGCTACACCTTC. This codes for CATSHPARANGYTF.

The CDR3 protein is CASSFRTGGFEQYF. Here the CDR3 DNA reads TGTGCCAGCAGCTTTCGGACAGGGGGCTTCGAGCAGTACTTC. The rearrangement uses TRBV7-9 and TRBJ2-7, with 11 bases that match TRBD1. This CDR3 is built from 14 residues. Losses at the gene ends were 3 bases for V and 6 bases for J; bases not matched to a gene: 4. Germline loops: CDR1 SEHNR, CDR2 FQNEAQ (reference sequence). Together with reference TRBV7-9 and TRBJ2-7, the CDR3 gives the full variable domain: DTGVSQNPRHKITKRGQNVTFRCDPISEHNRLYWYRQTLGQGPEFLTYFQNEAQLEKSRLLSDRFSAERPKGSFSTLEIQRTEQGDSAMYLCASSFRTGGFEQYFGPGTRLTVT.

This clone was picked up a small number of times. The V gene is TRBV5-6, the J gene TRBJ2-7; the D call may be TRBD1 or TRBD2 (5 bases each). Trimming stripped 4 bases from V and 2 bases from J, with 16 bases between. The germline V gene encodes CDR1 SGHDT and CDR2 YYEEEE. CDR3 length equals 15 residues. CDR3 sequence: CASSPGPDGAYEQYF. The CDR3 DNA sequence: TGTGCCAGCAGCCCGGGGCCGGACGGAGCCTACGAGCAGTACTTC.

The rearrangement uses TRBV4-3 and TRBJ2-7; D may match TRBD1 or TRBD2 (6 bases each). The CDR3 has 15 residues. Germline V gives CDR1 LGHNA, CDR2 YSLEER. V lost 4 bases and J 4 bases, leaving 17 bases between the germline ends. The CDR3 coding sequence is TGCGCCAGCAGCCCAGGACTCGGGGGCAATTACGAGCAGTACTTC. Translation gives CASSPGLGGNYEQYF.

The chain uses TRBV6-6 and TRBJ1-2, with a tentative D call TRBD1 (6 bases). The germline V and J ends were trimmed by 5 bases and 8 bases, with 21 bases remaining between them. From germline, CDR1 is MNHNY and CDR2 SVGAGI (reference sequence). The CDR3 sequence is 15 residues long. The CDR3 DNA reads TGTGCCAGCAGTCCACCATACCAGGACAGAGAAGGCTACACCTTC. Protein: CASSPPYQDREGYTF.

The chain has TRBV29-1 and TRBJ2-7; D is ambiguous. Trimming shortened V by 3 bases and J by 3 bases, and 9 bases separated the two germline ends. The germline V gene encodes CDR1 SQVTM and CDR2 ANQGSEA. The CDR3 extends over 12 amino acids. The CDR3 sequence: CSVEQANYEQYF. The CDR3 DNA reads TGCAGCGTTGAGCAGGCGAACTACGAGCAGTACTTC.

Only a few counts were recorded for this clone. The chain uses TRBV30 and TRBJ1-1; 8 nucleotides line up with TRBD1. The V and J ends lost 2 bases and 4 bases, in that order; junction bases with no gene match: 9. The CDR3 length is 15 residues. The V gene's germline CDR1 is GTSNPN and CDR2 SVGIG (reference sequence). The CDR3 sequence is CAWSWAGGRATEAFF. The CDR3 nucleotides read TGTGCCTGGAGTTGGGCAGGGGGCCGCGCCACTGAAGCTTTCTTT.

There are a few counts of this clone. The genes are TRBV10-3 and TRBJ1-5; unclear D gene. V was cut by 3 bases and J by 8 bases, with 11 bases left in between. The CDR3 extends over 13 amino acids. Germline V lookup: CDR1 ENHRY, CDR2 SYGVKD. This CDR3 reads CAISELRDEPQHF. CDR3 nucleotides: TGTGCCATCAGTGAATTACGAGACGAGCCCCAGCATTTT.

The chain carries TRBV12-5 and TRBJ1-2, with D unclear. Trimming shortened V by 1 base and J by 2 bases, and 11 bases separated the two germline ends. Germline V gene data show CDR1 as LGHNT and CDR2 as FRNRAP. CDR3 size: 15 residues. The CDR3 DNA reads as TGTGCTAGTGGTTTGGAAGCGCAGCCAAACTATGGCTACACCTTC. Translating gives CASGLEAQPNYGYTF.

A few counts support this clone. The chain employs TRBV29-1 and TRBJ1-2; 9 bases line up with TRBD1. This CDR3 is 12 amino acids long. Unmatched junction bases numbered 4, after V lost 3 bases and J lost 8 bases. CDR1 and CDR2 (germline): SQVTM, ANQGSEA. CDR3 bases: TGCAGCGTTGAGGACAGGGGAAAAGGCTACACCTTC. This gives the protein CSVEDRGKGYTF.

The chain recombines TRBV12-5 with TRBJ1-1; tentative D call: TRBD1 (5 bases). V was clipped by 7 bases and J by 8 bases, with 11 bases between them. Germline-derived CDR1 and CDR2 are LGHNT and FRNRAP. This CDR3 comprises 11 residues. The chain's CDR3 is CASVGTLEAFF. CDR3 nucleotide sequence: TGTGCTAGTGTCGGGACCCTCGAAGCTTTCTTT.

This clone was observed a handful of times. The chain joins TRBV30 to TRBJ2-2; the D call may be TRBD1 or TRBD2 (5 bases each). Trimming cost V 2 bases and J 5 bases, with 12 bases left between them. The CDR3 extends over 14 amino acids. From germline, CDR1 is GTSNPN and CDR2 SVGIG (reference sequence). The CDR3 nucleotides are TGTGCCTGGAGTCTGGGGGATCGGACCGGGGAGCTGTTTTTT. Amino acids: CAWSLGDRTGELFF.

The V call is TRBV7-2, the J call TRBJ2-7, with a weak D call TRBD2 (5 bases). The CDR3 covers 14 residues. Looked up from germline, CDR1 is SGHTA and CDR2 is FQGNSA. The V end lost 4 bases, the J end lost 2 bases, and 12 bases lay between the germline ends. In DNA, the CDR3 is TGTGCCAGCAGCTATCCGGGGAAGACCTACGAGCAGTACTTC. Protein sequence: CASSYPGKTYEQYF.

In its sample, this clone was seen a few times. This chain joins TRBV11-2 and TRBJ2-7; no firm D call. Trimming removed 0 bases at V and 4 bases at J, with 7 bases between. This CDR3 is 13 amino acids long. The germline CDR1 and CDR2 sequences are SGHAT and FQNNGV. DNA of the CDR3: TGTGCCAGCAGCTTAGATCCCCTTTACGAGCAGTACTTC. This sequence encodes CASSLDPLYEQYF.